This T cell receptor beta chain was observed in a study of cytomegalovirus exposure and HLA in healthy donors. Study-wide points: The classifier reportedly diagnosed cytomegalovirus status with high sensitivity and specificity. Researchers counted about 150 TCR beta chains as cytomegalovirus-associated. In a later analysis, first-cohort TCR clusters were found to tend to co-occur in the approximately 120 validation repertoires.

Comment on this clone: Antigen specificity is unknown.

The validation cohort, a group of over a hundred subjects, included the donors and was separate from the approximately 650-subject first cohort. Trimming pared 2 bases from V and 5 bases from J, leaving 16 bases between. The CDR3 covers 15 residues. Germline V gene lookup returns CDR1 SGHTA and CDR2 FQGNSA. Clones were sequenced by immunoSEQ multiplex PCR, and TCRdb holds only the in-frame ones, with some missing. The sample gives 200,000 to 250,000 clones, around 80% of which show up once; over 13% is in the top ten. The chain is built from TRBV7-2 and TRBJ2-7; D might be TRBD2 (6 bases). The origin of this receptor is a woman aged 25 to 39 in good health and CMV-seropositive. Sequenced material: PBMCs. CDR3 protein: CASSLIGSIRNEQYF. DNA for the CDR3: TGTGCCAGCAGCTTAATCGGGAGCATCCGAAACGAGCAGTACTTC.